This is a list of T cell receptor beta chains from one sample in a study of blood T cell repertoires in COVID-19. Assay: immunoSEQ multiplex PCR; the TCRdb copy retains only in-frame clones and omits some. The sample holds approximately 50,000 clones, about four fifths seen once. The sample consisted of peripheral blood. These TCRs come from a woman aged 80 or over with COVID-19, enrolled during active disease. The CDR3 runs from the conserved cysteine through the conserved F or W. D genes are given only for firm matches. Clone size, where shown, is once, few, many, or a class for clones that have expanded.

j_gene,abundance,v_gene,d_gene,CDR3aa,CDR3nt
TRBJ1-1,.,TRBV18,.,CASSPRQREVAFF,TGTGCCAGCTCACCAAGGCAGCGCGAGGTTGCTTTCTTT
TRBJ2-3,.,TRBV3-1/TRBV3-2,TRBD2,CASSGLAWSTDTQYF,TGTGCCAGCAGCGGACTAGCGTGGAGCACAGATACGCAGTATTTT
TRBJ2-3,.,TRBV25-1,TRBD2,CASTRGGDYSTQYF,TGTGCCAGCACAAGGGGCGGGGACTATAGTACGCAGTATTTT
TRBJ2-2,.,TRBV2,.,CASSPGLIGELFF,TGTGCCAGCAGTCCCGGGTTGATCGGGGAGCTGTTTTTT
TRBJ1-2,.,TRBV6-5,TRBD1,CASRDDRERGYTF,TGTGCCAGCAGGGACGACAGGGAACGTGGCTACACCTTC
TRBJ2-1,.,TRBV11-1,.,CASSSRLWQFF,TGTGCCAGCAGCTCCAGGTTATGGCAGTTCTTC
TRBJ2-3,.,TRBV11-3,.,CASSHLGDTQYF,TGTGCCAGCAGCCACCTAGGAGATACGCAGTATTTT
TRBJ1-5,.,TRBV28,TRBD1,CASSPFGTAPRSNQPQHF,TGTGCCAGCAGTCCTTTTGGGACAGCCCCGAGGAGCAATCAGCCCCAGCATTTT
TRBJ1-1,.,TRBV5-4,TRBD1,CASSFRQGTNTEAFF,TGTGCCAGCAGCTTCCGACAGGGGACGAACACTGAAGCTTTCTTT
TRBJ1-2,.,TRBV28,.,CASSLRISYGYTF,TGTGCCAGCAGTCTGCGGATAAGCTATGGCTACACCTTC
TRBJ2-7,.,TRBV10-3,TRBD2,CAIGLAGGEQYF,TGTGCCATTGGACTAGCGGGAGGCGAGCAGTACTTC
TRBJ1-1,.,TRBV21-1,.,CASSKGQFMNTEAFF,TGTGCCAGCAGCAAAGGACAGTTTATGAACACTGAAGCTTTCTTT
TRBJ1-4,.,TRBV27,TRBD1,CASTQTGTGNEKLFF,TGTGCCAGCACCCAGACCGGGACAGGGAATGAAAAACTGTTTTTT
TRBJ1-2,.,TRBV6-5,.,CASSPAGGAYGYTF,TGTGCCAGCAGCCCCGCCGGGGGGGCCTATGGCTACACCTTC
TRBJ2-5,once,TRBV3-1/TRBV3-2,TRBD1,CASSQDRQGRKYF,TGTGCCAGCAGCCAAGATCGACAGGGCCGAAAGTACTTC
TRBJ2-5,.,TRBV4-1,TRBD2,CASSQDRLAGGPEQETQYF,TGCGCCAGCAGCCAAGACAGACTAGCGGGAGGGCCGGAGCAAGAGACCCAGTACTTC
TRBJ2-3,.,TRBV4-1,TRBD2,CASSPPGGLAVPSTDTQYF,TGCGCCAGCAGCCCGCCGGGAGGACTAGCGGTCCCTAGCACAGATACGCAGTATTTT
TRBJ2-2,few,TRBV10-1,.,CASSEDSAELNTGELFF,TGCGCCAGCAGTGAGGATTCGGCGGAACTGAACACCGGGGAGCTGTTTTTT
TRBJ2-7,.,TRBV6-5,.,CASSFQQGPYEQYF,TGTGCCAGCAGTTTCCAACAGGGTCCCTACGAGCAGTACTTC
TRBJ2-7,.,TRBV27,TRBD2,CASSSYSGRAYEQYF,TGTGCCAGCAGTTCCTATAGCGGGAGGGCCTACGAGCAGTACTTC
TRBJ2-1,.,TRBV2,.,CAIGRMAGNEQFF,TGTGCCATCGGTAGGATGGCGGGCAATGAGCAGTTCTTC
TRBJ2-3,.,TRBV19,.,CASRMKGVGDTQYF,TGTGCCAGTAGGATGAAAGGGGTAGGGGATACGCAGTATTTT
TRBJ2-3,once,TRBV6-1,TRBD2,CASSLAGRTDTQYF,TGTGCCAGCAGCCTAGCGGGGCGCACAGATACGCAGTATTTT
TRBJ2-3,.,TRBV5-4,.,CASSLGTGGNTQYF,TGTGCCAGCAGCTTGGGGACTGGCGGAAATACGCAGTATTTT
TRBJ1-4,few,TRBV15,.,CATSRASGHTLEKLFF,TGTGCCACCAGCAGAGCTTCGGGACATACGTTAGAAAAACTGTTTTTT
TRBJ1-6,.,TRBV27,.,CASSSTRTRSNSPLHF,TGTGCCAGCAGTTCCACTCGGACTAGGAGTAATTCACCCCTCCACTTT
TRBJ2-7,.,TRBV6-6,TRBD2,CASIASAGGQGEQYF,TGTGCCAGCATTGCTTCAGCGGGAGGGCAGGGCGAGCAGTACTTC
TRBJ2-1,.,TRBV12-5,TRBD1,CASGLATQGVTEQFF,TGTGCTAGTGGTTTGGCAACGCAGGGGGTCACGGAGCAGTTCTTC
TRBJ1-1,.,TRBV12-3/TRBV12-4,.,CASSRGNTEAFF,TGTGCCAGCAGCCGGGGTAACACTGAAGCTTTCTTT
TRBJ2-5,.,TRBV7-9,.,CASSSQGQGGETQYF,TGTGCCAGCAGCTCCCAAGGACAGGGAGGGGAGACCCAGTACTTC
TRBJ1-4,once,TRBV11-2,TRBD1,CASSTGGREKLFF,TGTGCCAGCAGCACAGGGGGCCGAGAAAAACTGTTTTTT
TRBJ2-2,.,TRBV11-2,.,CASSLSSRVGELFF,TGTGCCAGCAGCTTGAGTAGTCGGGTCGGGGAGCTGTTTTTT
TRBJ2-1,once,TRBV6-5,TRBD2,CASSYTSGEGDEQFF,TGTGCCAGCAGTTACACTAGCGGGGAGGGGGATGAGCAGTTCTTC
TRBJ2-4,.,TRBV6-2/TRBV6-3,.,CASSYHSQVNIQYF,TGTGCCAGCAGTTATCACAGCCAGGTGAACATTCAGTACTTC
TRBJ1-1,.,TRBV9,TRBD1,CASSANQGARTEAFF,TGTGCCAGCAGCGCTAACCAGGGGGCCAGGACTGAAGCTTTCTTT
TRBJ1-2,.,TRBV6-2/TRBV6-3,.,CASRPGQVYGYTF,TGTGCCAGCAGACCTGGACAAGTCTATGGCTACACCTTC
TRBJ2-7,.,TRBV4-1,.,CASSQDIGRESSYEQYF,TGCGCCAGCAGCCAAGACATCGGGCGGGAAAGCTCCTACGAGCAGTACTTC
TRBJ2-7,once,TRBV6-2/TRBV6-3,.,CASSFPPYEQYF,TGTGCCAGCAGTTTTCCTCCCTACGAGCAGTACTTC
TRBJ2-1,many,TRBV6-2/TRBV6-3,TRBD2,CASSFRTSGTLYNEQFF,TGTGCCAGCAGTTTTCGGACTAGCGGGACCCTATACAATGAGCAGTTCTTC
TRBJ1-2,.,TRBV19,.,CASSLTGMANYGYTF,TGTGCCAGTAGTTTAACAGGGATGGCTAACTATGGCTACACCTTC
TRBJ2-3,.,TRBV19,.,CASSRQAITDTQYF,TGTGCCAGTTCCAGACAGGCTATCACAGATACGCAGTATTTT
TRBJ2-3,.,TRBV6-5,.,CASSYSKASFSDTQYF,TGTGCCAGCAGTTACTCGAAGGCTAGCTTTTCAGATACGCAGTATTTT
TRBJ2-5,.,TRBV5-1,TRBD2,CASSGLSGGQETQYF,TGCGCCAGCAGCGGTTTGAGCGGGGGCCAAGAGACCCAGTACTTC
TRBJ2-5,.,TRBV7-2,.,CASSFSSGGETQYF,TGTGCCAGCAGCTTTAGTTCGGGGGGCGAGACCCAGTACTTC
TRBJ1-2,.,TRBV29-1,.,CSALPGVGGYTF,TGCAGCGCCCTCCCAGGGGTAGGAGGCTACACCTTC
TRBJ2-2,.,TRBV11-2,TRBD2,CASSQPGLAGGGYGGELFF,TGTGCCAGCAGCCAACCCGGACTAGCGGGAGGGGGGTACGGCGGGGAGCTGTTTTTT
TRBJ1-1,once,TRBV2,.,CASSLGAGTEAFF,TGTGCCAGCAGTCTGGGGGCAGGGACTGAAGCTTTCTTT
TRBJ2-5,.,TRBV5-1,.,CASSSDSFQETQYF,TGCGCCAGCAGCTCCGACAGTTTTCAGGAGACCCAGTACTTC
TRBJ1-1,.,TRBV18,TRBD1,CASSYQGVRRTGGWTEAFF,TGTGCCAGCTCATACCAGGGGGTCAGACGGACAGGGGGCTGGACTGAAGCTTTCTTT
TRBJ2-3,.,TRBV28,.,CASSLPGHDTDTQYF,TGTGCCAGCAGTCTACCGGGACACGACACAGATACGCAGTATTTT